This T cell receptor (beta chain) is from a study of T cells in Graves' hyperthyroidism and ophthalmopathy. The V and J ends lost 4 bases and 0 bases, in that order; junction bases with no gene match: 1. This CDR3 has 13 amino acids. Germline V gene lookup returns CDR1 SGHRS and CDR2 YFSETQ. A lack of ophthalmopathy progression within 18 months defined stable Graves' hyperthyroidism. Among the patients, aged 18 to 65, hyperthyroidism was newly diagnosed and had lasted under 2 months. Amplified regions were TCR beta CDR3 sequences from RNA transcripts. When the TCR CDR3 underwent first-round RT-PCR, the HTBI primer set was used. TCRdb recomputed calls from the multiplex PCR reads with MiXCR, one row per CDR3 protein. Among 560,000 or so distinct CDR3 sequences, about 43% were seen once, and the ten largest hold 8.2%.

Sequencing used peripheral blood or thyroid tissue (not recorded which). The chain joins TRBV5-1 to TRBJ2-7; 7 bases are a match to TRBD2. The TCR comes from a woman between 18 and 29 years old with Graves' hyperthyroidism. CDR3 residues: CASSTGGSYEQYF. The CDR3 nucleotides are TGCGCCAGCAGCACGGGGGGCTCCTACGAGCAGTACTTC.